This TCR beta chain was identified during a study of T-cell reconstitution after alpha-beta-depleted transplantation in children. General study results and limits: It was reported that alpha-beta T cells came from several hundred expanded graft clones (about two months after transplant). At one year after transplant, newly produced T cells mostly accounted for T-cell counts and diversity. At day 60, the high TCRbeta diversity found in some patients originated from recipient T cells and thymic progenitors that had survived.

This clonotype appeared many times. Antigen specificity is unknown. Unique molecular identifiers were used in preparing the TCRbeta library. One entry per CDR3 protein, called by TCRdb with MiXCR from the PCR reads. The sample contains 200,000 or so distinct CDR3 sequences, roughly 6% of which appear only once. Trimming pared 3 bases from V and 5 bases from J, leaving 13 bases between. Germline loops: CDR1 LGHNA, CDR2 YNFKEQ. The CDR3 contains 14 residues. The sequenced sample was PBMCs, obtained before TCRalphabeta/CD19-depleted stem cell transplant. This clonotype was obtained from a girl younger than two with combined immunodeficiency, due to receive a stem cell transplant. V is TRBV4-2 and J is TRBJ2-5, with D perhaps matching TRBD1 or TRBD2 (5 bases each). The CDR3 sequence: CASSHFSRGETQYF. The CDR3 DNA is TGTGCCAGCAGCCATTTTTCGAGGGGCGAGACCCAGTACTTC.